The entry below gives a single T cell receptor (beta chain) sequence along with its context. The antigen is unknown. These data belong to a study of T-cell reconstitution after alpha-beta-depleted transplantation in children. Findings and limits, study-wide: Recipient T cells and thymic progenitors that survived gave rise to the high TCRbeta diversity observed at day 60 in some patients.

Unique molecular identifiers were used to barcode this TCRbeta library. TCRdb reprocessed the PCR reads via MiXCR and lists one record per CDR3 protein. The table shows about a million distinct CDR3 sequences, with around 30% occurring only once. Germline V CDR1 and CDR2: ENHRY, SYGVKD. V was clipped by 0 bases and J by 1 base, with 16 bases between them. CDR3 size: 17 residues. The chain recombines TRBV10-3 with TRBJ2-7; D unclear. This material consisted of PBMCs, mostly from graft donor cells, taken 360 days after TCRalphabeta/CD19-depleted stem cell transplant. This clonotype was sampled from a boy under two years old who had a stem cell transplant for SCID, so the T cells may come from the graft donor. The CDR3 here is CAISESTDPSPSYEQYF. CDR3 bases: TGTGCCATCAGTGAGTCGACGGATCCTTCCCCGTCCTACGAGCAGTACTTC.